Listed below are T cell receptor beta chains from one sample, sequenced in a study of human T cells and chemical hapten exposure. TCRdb itself ran the RACE reads through MiXCR, one entry per CDR3 protein. This sample yields approximately 80,000 distinct CDR3 sequences, of which 10% are seen a single time; 5% belongs to the top ten. The sequenced sample was whole blood, obtained in connection with sensitization to the hapten diphenylcyclopropenone (DPC). Receptors originate from a woman in her forties or fifties with alopecia areata. Some clones in this sample may be carry-over from other donors' samples. The CDR3 runs from the conserved cysteine through the conserved F or W. A D gene is named only where the DNA matches it firmly. Not all rows give a size; the values are once, few, many and, for expanded clones, a class.

v_call: TRBV20-1; d_call: TRBD2; j_call: TRBJ2-1; clone_size: many; cdr3_aa: CSARVAGGRDNEQFF; cdr3_nt: TGCAGTGCTAGAGTTGCGGGAGGGAGAGACAATGAGCAGTTCTTC
v_call: TRBV10-3; d_call: TRBD2; j_call: TRBJ2-1; clone_size: few; cdr3_aa: CAISGTSGNEQFF; cdr3_nt: TGTGCCATCAGTGGGACTAGCGGGAATGAGCAGTTCTTC
v_call: TRBV19; d_call: -; j_call: TRBJ2-2; clone_size: many; cdr3_aa: CASSKGRSGTGELFF; cdr3_nt: TGTGCCAGTAGTAAGGGCCGGTCGGGCACCGGGGAGCTGTTTTTT
v_call: TRBV28; d_call: TRBD1; j_call: TRBJ1-4; clone_size: -; cdr3_aa: CASTKGQGLEKLFF; cdr3_nt: TGTGCCAGCACCAAAGGACAGGGTTTGGAAAAACTGTTTTTT
v_call: TRBV7-2; d_call: TRBD2; j_call: TRBJ2-2; clone_size: -; cdr3_aa: CASSLFTSGFSGELFF; cdr3_nt: TGTGCCAGCAGCTTATTCACTAGCGGGTTTTCCGGGGAGCTGTTTTTT
v_call: TRBV29-1; d_call: -; j_call: TRBJ1-2; clone_size: -; cdr3_aa: CSVSPLQGDNGYTF; cdr3_nt: TGCAGCGTGAGCCCCCTCCAGGGCGACAATGGCTACACCTTC
v_call: TRBV20-1; d_call: TRBD1; j_call: TRBJ1-1; clone_size: few; cdr3_aa: CSALWGQVLKAFF; cdr3_nt: TGCAGTGCTCTCTGGGGACAGGTGCTTAAAGCTTTCTTT
v_call: TRBV7-6; d_call: -; j_call: TRBJ2-5; clone_size: -; cdr3_aa: CASSLGPSETQYF; cdr3_nt: TGTGCCAGCAGCTTAGGTCCGTCAGAGACCCAGTACTTC
v_call: TRBV29-1; d_call: -; j_call: TRBJ2-5; clone_size: many; cdr3_aa: CSVDSLFQETQYF; cdr3_nt: TGCAGCGTTGACTCACTCTTCCAAGAGACCCAGTACTTC
v_call: TRBV7-9; d_call: TRBD2; j_call: TRBJ2-7; clone_size: hyperexpanded; cdr3_aa: CASSLGPGLAGGRGGSYEQYF; cdr3_nt: TGTGCCAGCAGCCTAGGCCCCGGACTAGCGGGAGGGAGGGGCGGCTCCTACGAGCAGTACTTC
v_call: TRBV28; d_call: -; j_call: TRBJ1-5; clone_size: many; cdr3_aa: CASSGPDLGTQPQHF; cdr3_nt: TGTGCCAGCAGTGGCCCCGATTTGGGTACTCAGCCCCAGCATTTT
v_call: TRBV20-1; d_call: TRBD2; j_call: TRBJ2-2; clone_size: many; cdr3_aa: CSARLAGGPDTGELFF; cdr3_nt: TGCAGTGCCAGACTAGCGGGAGGGCCAGACACCGGGGAGCTGTTTTTT
v_call: TRBV7-8; d_call: TRBD1; j_call: TRBJ2-2; clone_size: many; cdr3_aa: CASSLRDSFNTGELFF; cdr3_nt: TGTGCCAGCAGCTTACGGGACAGCTTCAACACCGGGGAGCTGTTTTTT
v_call: TRBV6-5; d_call: -; j_call: TRBJ1-1; clone_size: few; cdr3_aa: CASSYSRAGTEAFF; cdr3_nt: TGTGCCAGCAGTTACTCCAGGGCAGGCACTGAAGCTTTCTTT
v_call: TRBV30; d_call: -; j_call: TRBJ1-2; clone_size: many; cdr3_aa: CAWSESTNYGYTF; cdr3_nt: TGTGCCTGGAGCGAAAGCACTAACTATGGCTACACCTTC
v_call: TRBV11-3; d_call: TRBD2; j_call: TRBJ2-2; clone_size: few; cdr3_aa: CASSLAGTSGALNTGELFF; cdr3_nt: TGTGCCAGCAGCTTGGCCGGGACTAGCGGGGCCCTGAACACCGGGGAGCTGTTTTTT
v_call: TRBV4-1; d_call: -; j_call: TRBJ1-2; clone_size: many; cdr3_aa: CASSTLGVRGYTF; cdr3_nt: TGCGCCAGCAGCACGTTGGGGGTCCGCGGCTACACCTTC
v_call: TRBV20-1; d_call: -; j_call: TRBJ1-5; clone_size: many; cdr3_aa: CSANLPGAGNQPQHF; cdr3_nt: TGCAGTGCTAACTTACCGGGTGCGGGCAATCAGCCCCAGCATTTT
v_call: TRBV4-3; d_call: TRBD2; j_call: TRBJ2-1; clone_size: many; cdr3_aa: CASNKIAGGNEQFF; cdr3_nt: TGCGCCAGCAACAAGATAGCGGGAGGGAATGAGCAGTTCTTC
v_call: TRBV7-2; d_call: -; j_call: TRBJ2-5; clone_size: many; cdr3_aa: CASSAVGTQYF; cdr3_nt: TGTGCCAGCAGCGCTGTTGGGACCCAGTACTTC
v_call: TRBV7-2; d_call: TRBD1; j_call: TRBJ1-5; clone_size: few; cdr3_aa: CASSSTGVVQPQHF; cdr3_nt: TGTGCCAGCAGCTCGACAGGGGTGGTTCAGCCCCAGCATTTT
v_call: TRBV3-1; d_call: -; j_call: TRBJ1-1; clone_size: -; cdr3_aa: CASSRDTGYTEAFF; cdr3_nt: TGTGCCAGCAGCCGGGACACAGGGTATACTGAAGCTTTCTTT
v_call: TRBV20-1; d_call: TRBD2; j_call: TRBJ2-2; clone_size: -; cdr3_aa: CSALAGEAGELFF; cdr3_nt: TGCAGTGCACTAGCGGGAGAGGCCGGGGAGCTGTTTTTT
v_call: TRBV30; d_call: -; j_call: TRBJ1-5; clone_size: many; cdr3_aa: CAWSGLSNQPQHF; cdr3_nt: TGTGCCTGGAGTGGCCTATCTAATCAGCCCCAGCATTTT
v_call: TRBV27; d_call: -; j_call: TRBJ1-6; clone_size: -; cdr3_aa: CASSPSRQYNSPLHF; cdr3_nt: TGTGCCAGCAGTCCGAGTCGACAGTATAATTCACCCCTCCACTTT
v_call: TRBV15; d_call: -; j_call: TRBJ1-2; clone_size: -; cdr3_aa: CATSDRYGYTF; cdr3_nt: TGTGCCACCAGCGATCGCTATGGCTACACCTTC
v_call: TRBV5-6; d_call: TRBD2; j_call: TRBJ2-7; clone_size: many; cdr3_aa: CASSLGGLEVYEQYF; cdr3_nt: TGTGCCAGCAGCTTGGGCGGACTAGAGGTCTACGAGCAGTACTTC
v_call: TRBV7-9; d_call: TRBD1; j_call: TRBJ2-3; clone_size: many; cdr3_aa: CASSLRRAGGSADTQYF; cdr3_nt: TGTGCCAGCAGCTTACGGCGGGCAGGGGGCAGCGCAGATACGCAGTATTTT
v_call: TRBV29-1; d_call: -; j_call: TRBJ2-7; clone_size: many; cdr3_aa: CSVVQRTSTEQYF; cdr3_nt: TGCAGCGTTGTTCAACGGACGTCCACCGAGCAGTACTTC
v_call: TRBV5-1; d_call: TRBD2; j_call: TRBJ2-2; clone_size: few; cdr3_aa: CASSPSGRAGTGELFF; cdr3_nt: TGCGCCAGCAGTCCTAGCGGGAGGGCTGGCACCGGGGAGCTGTTTTTT
v_call: TRBV7-8; d_call: -; j_call: TRBJ2-3; clone_size: many; cdr3_aa: CASSPERILTQYTQYF; cdr3_nt: TGTGCCAGCAGCCCTGAGCGGATATTAACACAGTATACGCAGTATTTT
v_call: TRBV20-1; d_call: TRBD1; j_call: TRBJ2-1; clone_size: few; cdr3_aa: CSAEQGVNEQFF; cdr3_nt: TGCAGTGCCGAACAGGGGGTCAATGAGCAGTTCTTC
v_call: TRBV25-1; d_call: TRBD1; j_call: TRBJ2-1; clone_size: many; cdr3_aa: CASKFDREGDEQFF; cdr3_nt: TGTGCCAGCAAGTTTGACAGGGAAGGGGATGAGCAGTTCTTC
v_call: TRBV10-3; d_call: -; j_call: TRBJ2-7; clone_size: few; cdr3_aa: CAISGGHQSPEQYF; cdr3_nt: TGTGCCATCAGTGGGGGTCATCAGTCGCCCGAGCAGTACTTC
v_call: TRBV11-3; d_call: -; j_call: TRBJ2-1; clone_size: -; cdr3_aa: CASSLTFGGDASYNEQFF; cdr3_nt: TGTGCCAGCAGCTTAACCTTTGGCGGAGATGCCTCCTACAATGAGCAGTTCTTC
v_call: TRBV20-1; d_call: -; j_call: TRBJ2-2; clone_size: few; cdr3_aa: CSARVSAQRAGELFF; cdr3_nt: TGCAGTGCTAGAGTTAGCGCACAGAGGGCCGGGGAGCTGTTTTTT
v_call: TRBV5-4; d_call: -; j_call: TRBJ2-7; clone_size: few; cdr3_aa: CASSLSGQGLYEQYF; cdr3_nt: TGTGCCAGCAGCTTGTCTGGTCAGGGGCTCTACGAGCAGTACTTC
v_call: TRBV9; d_call: TRBD2; j_call: TRBJ2-1; clone_size: many; cdr3_aa: CASSVHRAGVGNEQFF; cdr3_nt: TGTGCCAGCAGCGTACATAGGGCGGGAGTGGGTAATGAGCAGTTCTTC
v_call: TRBV7-2; d_call: -; j_call: TRBJ1-5; clone_size: -; cdr3_aa: CASSRAGLPNQPQHF; cdr3_nt: TGTGCCAGCAGCCGAGCAGGGTTGCCGAATCAGCCCCAGCATTTT
v_call: TRBV20-1; d_call: TRBD2; j_call: TRBJ2-7; clone_size: -; cdr3_aa: CSARTGTSGRSTYEQYF; cdr3_nt: TGCAGTGCGCGAACTGGGACTAGCGGGCGTAGCACCTACGAGCAGTACTTC
v_call: TRBV20-1; d_call: -; j_call: TRBJ1-2; clone_size: -; cdr3_aa: CSALTDTNYGYTF; cdr3_nt: TGCAGTGCCTTGACAGATACTAACTATGGCTACACCTTC
v_call: TRBV12-3/TRBV12-4; d_call: -; j_call: TRBJ2-7; clone_size: -; cdr3_aa: CASSLVAYEQYF; cdr3_nt: TGTGCCAGCAGTTTAGTCGCCTACGAGCAGTACTTC
v_call: TRBV5-1; d_call: -; j_call: TRBJ2-3; clone_size: -; cdr3_aa: CASSSRDSYTQYF; cdr3_nt: TGCGCCAGCAGCTCGCGGGACTCATATACGCAGTATTTT
v_call: TRBV20-1; d_call: -; j_call: TRBJ2-3; clone_size: -; cdr3_aa: CSAKAGTDYTDTQYF; cdr3_nt: TGCAGTGCTAAAGCCGGGACGGACTACACAGATACGCAGTATTTT
v_call: TRBV30; d_call: TRBD1; j_call: TRBJ2-2; clone_size: many; cdr3_aa: CAWSVLTGVTGELFF; cdr3_nt: TGTGCCTGGAGTGTACTGACAGGGGTAACCGGGGAGCTGTTTTTT
v_call: TRBV9; d_call: -; j_call: TRBJ2-2; clone_size: -; cdr3_aa: CASSIGGTGELFF; cdr3_nt: TGTGCCAGCAGCATTGGGGGGACCGGGGAGCTGTTTTTT
v_call: TRBV5-1; d_call: -; j_call: TRBJ1-1; clone_size: few; cdr3_aa: CASSLLNQGDTEAFF; cdr3_nt: TGCGCCAGCAGCCTGCTTAATCAGGGAGACACTGAAGCTTTCTTT
v_call: TRBV5-8; d_call: TRBD1; j_call: TRBJ2-3; clone_size: few; cdr3_aa: CASSSGTGRSTDTQYF; cdr3_nt: TGTGCCAGCAGTTCCGGGACAGGGAGGAGCACAGATACGCAGTATTTT
v_call: TRBV20-1; d_call: TRBD1; j_call: TRBJ1-6; clone_size: -; cdr3_aa: CSARETGGFAPLHF; cdr3_nt: TGCAGTGCTAGGGAGACAGGGGGGTTTGCACCCCTCCACTTT
v_call: TRBV5-1; d_call: -; j_call: TRBJ1-5; clone_size: few; cdr3_aa: CASSGSYSNQPQHF; cdr3_nt: TGCGCCAGCAGCGGGAGTTATAGCAATCAGCCCCAGCATTTT
v_call: TRBV18; d_call: TRBD1; j_call: TRBJ1-2; clone_size: -; cdr3_aa: CASSPGTGGYTF; cdr3_nt: TGTGCCAGCTCACCCGGGACAGGGGGCTACACCTTC
v_call: TRBV5-1; d_call: TRBD1; j_call: TRBJ2-7; clone_size: -; cdr3_aa: CASSLDRGGYEQYF; cdr3_nt: TGCGCCAGCAGCCTGGACAGGGGAGGTTACGAGCAGTACTTC
v_call: TRBV27; d_call: -; j_call: TRBJ1-1; clone_size: -; cdr3_aa: CASRVGVEAEAFF; cdr3_nt: TGTGCCAGCAGGGTGGGGGTCGAGGCTGAAGCTTTCTTT